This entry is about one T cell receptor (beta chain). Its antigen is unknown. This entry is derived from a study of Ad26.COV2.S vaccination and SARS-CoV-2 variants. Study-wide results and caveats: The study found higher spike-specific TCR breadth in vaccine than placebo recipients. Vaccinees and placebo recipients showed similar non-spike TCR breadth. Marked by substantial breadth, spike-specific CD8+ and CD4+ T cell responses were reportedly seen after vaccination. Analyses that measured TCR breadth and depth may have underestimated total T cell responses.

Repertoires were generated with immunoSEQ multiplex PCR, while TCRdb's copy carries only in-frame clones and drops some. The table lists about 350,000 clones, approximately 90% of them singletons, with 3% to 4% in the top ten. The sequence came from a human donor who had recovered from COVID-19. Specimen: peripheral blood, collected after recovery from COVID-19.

The CDR3 nucleotides are TGCAGCGTTGTACAGGTTGCTGAAGCTTTCTTT. This sequence encodes CSVVQVAEAFF. This chain connects TRBV29-1 to TRBJ1-1; tentative D call: TRBD1 (5 bases). Trimming took 4 bases from V and 6 from J, leaving 9 bases between them. Germline V CDR1 and CDR2: SQVTM, ANQGSEA. The CDR3 consists of 11 residues.